The rows below give T cell receptor beta chains drawn from one sample of a study of regulatory T cells in long-lasting Graves disease. Via MiXCR, TCRdb re-called the multiplex PCR reads, giving one row per CDR3 protein. This table has around 460,000 distinct CDR3 sequences, roughly 22% appearing once. This specimen was peripheral blood mononuclear cells (PBMCs), taken when the disease was refractory, from a patient treated with antithyroid drugs. These receptors were collected from a female donor with Graves disease. CDR3s include the opening cysteine and the closing phenylalanine or tryptophan. D genes are given only for firm matches. For some rows the clone size is stated as once, few or many, or as a class when expanded; others skip it.

DNA: TGCAGCGTGGGAACCGGGACAGGGGCTGGAAACACCATATATTTT
CDR3: CSVGTGTGAGNTIYF
V: TRBV29-1
J: TRBJ1-3
D: TRBD1
size: few

DNA: TGTGCCAGCAGTTTAAATATCGGACTCAATGAGCAGTTCTTC
CDR3: CASSLNIGLNEQFF
V: TRBV28
J: TRBJ2-1
D: -
size: few

DNA: TGTGCCAGCAGCCCAGGGAGCGACACCGGGGAGCTGTTTTTT
CDR3: CASSPGSDTGELFF
V: TRBV13
J: TRBJ2-2
D: -
size: -

DNA: TGTGCCAGCAGTGACAGGGATAAAGAAGGAGCAGATACGCAGTATTTT
CDR3: CASSDRDKEGADTQYF
V: TRBV28
J: TRBJ2-3
D: TRBD1
size: -

DNA: TGCAGTGCTAGAGGGGGGCCCTACGAGCAGTACTTC
CDR3: CSARGGPYEQYF
V: TRBV20-1
J: TRBJ2-7
D: -
size: many

DNA: TGTGCCAGCAGAGCTACCGGACAGGGGGGACTAGCTTTCTTT
CDR3: CASRATGQGGLAFF
V: TRBV25-1
J: TRBJ1-1
D: TRBD1
size: few

DNA: -
CDR3: CAWADGAPVAF
V: TRBV30
J: TRBJ2-7
D: -
size: -

DNA: TGTGCCAGCCTAAAGGCAGGGCCTAACTATGGCTACACCTTC
CDR3: CASLKAGPNYGYTF
V: TRBV6-1
J: TRBJ1-2
D: -
size: few

DNA: TGCAGCGTTGGGGGAGCGGCTGATAACACAGATACGCAGTATTTT
CDR3: CSVGGAADNTDTQYF
V: TRBV29-1
J: TRBJ2-3
D: -
size: -

DNA: TGTGCCAGCAGAGTCCTCGAGACTAGAACAGATACGCAGTATTTT
CDR3: CASRVLETRTDTQYF
V: TRBV2
J: TRBJ2-3
D: -
size: few

DNA: TGTGCCAGCAGTTTGGCATCCTACTATGGCTACACCTTC
CDR3: CASSLASYYGYTF
V: TRBV28
J: TRBJ1-2
D: -
size: many

DNA: TGTGCCAGTGACCTGGGACAGGGCTATGGCTACACCTTC
CDR3: CASDLGQGYGYTF
V: TRBV2
J: TRBJ1-2
D: TRBD1
size: -

DNA: TGTGCCAGCAGCGACGTTCGCGGCAGGGAGTCCTCCTACGAGCAGTACTTC
CDR3: CASSDVRGRESSYEQYF
V: TRBV7-9
J: TRBJ2-7
D: -
size: -

DNA: TGTGCCAGCAGCGGACCGACCACTGTCAGTGAGCAGTCCTTC
CDR3: CASSGPTTVSEQSF
V: TRBV5-5
J: TRBJ2-1
D: -
size: -

DNA: TGTGCCAGCAGCTTATCGACTGGAAACACCATATATTTT
CDR3: CASSLSTGNTIYF
V: TRBV11-1
J: TRBJ1-3
D: -
size: many

DNA: TGTGCCAGCAGCTTAACGGACAGGGTATATGGCTACACCTTC
CDR3: CASSLTDRVYGYTF
V: TRBV7-9
J: TRBJ1-2
D: TRBD1
size: few

DNA: TGTGCCAGCAGTAAAGAACAGGGGGCAGATGAAGCTTTCTTT
CDR3: CASSKEQGADEAFF
V: TRBV9
J: TRBJ1-1
D: TRBD1
size: -

DNA: TGTGCCAGCCGCGACATGGGGGCTTTGCCCTACAATGAGCAGTTCTTC
CDR3: CASRDMGALPYNEQFF
V: TRBV28
J: TRBJ2-1
D: -
size: few

DNA: TGTGCCAGCCTACCAGGACAGGGTTTTTACGAGCAGTACTTC
CDR3: CASLPGQGFYEQYF
V: TRBV6-2/TRBV6-3
J: TRBJ2-7
D: TRBD1
size: -

DNA: TGCAGTGCTAGAGGGCCGGGGGGGCGCAGAGATTCACCCCTCCACTTT
CDR3: CSARGPGGRRDSPLHF
V: TRBV20-1
J: TRBJ1-6
D: -
size: many

DNA: TGTGCCAGCAGCTTGAACAGGGCAGGTCGTGAAAAACTGTTTTTT
CDR3: CASSLNRAGREKLFF
V: TRBV5-6
J: TRBJ1-4
D: -
size: many

DNA: TGCGCCAGCAGCTTGAACAGATATAATTCACCCCTCCACTTT
CDR3: CASSLNRYNSPLHF
V: TRBV5-1
J: TRBJ1-6
D: -
size: many

DNA: TGTGCCAGCAGCCTCGACAGGCTGGGCAATCAGCCCCAGCATTTT
CDR3: CASSLDRLGNQPQHF
V: TRBV28
J: TRBJ1-5
D: -
size: many

DNA: TGTGCCAGCAGCTTTCGGGGCACGTACTCAGCTAACTATGGCTACACCTTC
CDR3: CASSFRGTYSANYGYTF
V: TRBV11-2
J: TRBJ1-2
D: -
size: many

DNA: TGTGCCTGGAGTAGGGGTCAGCGGTATGGCTACACCTTC
CDR3: CAWSRGQRYGYTF
V: TRBV30
J: TRBJ1-2
D: -
size: few

DNA: TGTGCCAGCAGTTACACAAACAGGGTGCATCAGCCCCAGCATTTT
CDR3: CASSYTNRVHQPQHF
V: TRBV6-5
J: TRBJ1-5
D: -
size: many